The TCR beta chain described here comes from a study of immune evolution from preneoplasia to lung adenocarcinoma. Study-level findings and limits: Highest clonality occurred in KRAS-mutant, not EGFR-mutant or double wild-type, nodules.

TCRdb's table, derived via immunoSEQ multiplex PCR, lists solely in-frame clones and lacks some. The data show 35,000 to 40,000 clones, 74% seen once. About this clone itself: The antigen is undetermined.

Histologic diagnosis was independently verified by two lung pathologists. This TCR was sampled from a person in their sixties with lung adenocarcinoma. The sample comprised FFPE invasive lung adenocarcinoma tissue.

The chain's CDR3 is CSVESSGGNYEQYF. The DNA of the CDR3 is TGCAGCGTTGAATCGTCGGGAGGTAATTACGAGCAGTACTTC. The chain recombines TRBV29-1 with TRBJ2-7, with 7 bases that match TRBD2. Germline values: CDR1 SQVTM, CDR2 ANQGSEA. V lost 2 bases and J lost 4; bases outside the gene matches: 8. The CDR3 extends over 14 amino acids.